This T cell receptor beta chain was captured in a study of shared clonotypes between healthy human individuals. Study background: Each donor's CD8 memory used one plate, CD8 naive two, each CD4 subset three.

The sorted-subset replicate PCRs were given around 190 ng DNA, which is tens of thousands of T cell genomes. Profiling relied on immunoSEQ multiplex PCR, and the TCRdb table lists in-frame clones only, not all of them. This table holds 980,000 or so clones, around three quarters found once. Germline V lookup: CDR1 MDHEN, CDR2 SYDVKM. J lost 3 bases, V lost 6 bases, and 11 bases had no gene match. This CDR3 spans 15 amino acids. Sequenced sample: memory CD4+ T cells sorted from blood. The subset was: CD45RA-negative fraction. The sequence was obtained from a man aged 18 to 35 in good health. This chain connects TRBV28 to TRBJ2-7; 7 positions agree with TRBD1. The CDR3 coding sequence is TGTGCCAGCAGCAGACAGGGAGTCCAGGGCTACGAGCAGTACTTC. Translation: CASSRQGVQGYEQYF.